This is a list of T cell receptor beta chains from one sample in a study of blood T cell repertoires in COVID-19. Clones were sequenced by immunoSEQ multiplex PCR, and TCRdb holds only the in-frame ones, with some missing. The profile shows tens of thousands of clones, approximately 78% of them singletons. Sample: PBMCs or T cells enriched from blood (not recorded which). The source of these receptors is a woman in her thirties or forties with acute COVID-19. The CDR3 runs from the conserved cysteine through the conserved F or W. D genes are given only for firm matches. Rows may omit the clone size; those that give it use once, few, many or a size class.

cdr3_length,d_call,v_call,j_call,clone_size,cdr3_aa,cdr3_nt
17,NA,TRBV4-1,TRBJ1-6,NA,CASSQEGRGLGHSPLHF,TGCGCCAGCAGCCAAGAAGGTCGCGGCTTGGGGCATTCACCCCTCCACTTT
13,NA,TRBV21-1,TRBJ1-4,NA,CASSDRRGEELFF,TGTGCCAGCAGCGACCGCAGGGGTGAGGAACTGTTTTTT
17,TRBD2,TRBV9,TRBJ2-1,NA,CASSVGRSSGGYNEQFF,TGTGCCAGCAGCGTAGGTCGCTCTAGCGGGGGCTACAATGAGCAGTTCTTC
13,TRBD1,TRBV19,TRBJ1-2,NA,CASSGRGLDGYTF,TGTGCCAGTAGTGGCAGGGGGCTTGATGGCTACACCTTC
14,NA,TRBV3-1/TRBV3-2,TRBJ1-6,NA,CASSQDGGRAPLHF,TGTGCCAGCAGCCAAGACGGGGGTAGGGCACCCCTCCACTTT
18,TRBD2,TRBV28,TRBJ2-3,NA,CASSPFWQTSGSTDTQYF,TGTGCCAGCAGTCCCTTTTGGCAAACTAGCGGTAGCACAGATACGCAGTATTTT
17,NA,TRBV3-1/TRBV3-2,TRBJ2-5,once,CASSQALADVKQETQYF,TGTGCCAGCAGCCAAGCCTTAGCGGACGTTAAACAAGAGACCCAGTACTTC
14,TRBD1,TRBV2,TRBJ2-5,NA,CATPQGPSPGTQYF,TGTGCCACCCCACAGGGGCCGAGCCCGGGGACCCAGTACTTC
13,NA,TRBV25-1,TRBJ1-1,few,CASSFTANTEAFF,TGTGCCAGCAGTTTCACAGCGAACACTGAAGCTTTCTTT
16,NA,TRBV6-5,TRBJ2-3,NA,CASSYSRTGGTDTQYF,TGTGCCAGCAGTTACTCTAGAACAGGAGGCACAGATACGCAGTATTTT
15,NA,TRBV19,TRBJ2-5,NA,CASSRWQSDQETQYF,TGTGCCAGTAGTAGGTGGCAGAGCGACCAAGAGACCCAGTACTTC
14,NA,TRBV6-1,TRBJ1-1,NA,CASSEVPQGTEAFF,TGTGCCAGCAGTGAAGTACCCCAGGGCACTGAAGCTTTCTTT
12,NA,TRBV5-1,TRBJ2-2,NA,CASSLAAGELFF,TGCGCCAGCAGCTTGGCCGCCGGGGAGCTGTTTTTT
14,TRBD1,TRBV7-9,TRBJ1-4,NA,CASSLGTGDEKLFF,TGTGCCAGCAGCTTAGGGACAGGGGATGAAAAACTGTTTTTT
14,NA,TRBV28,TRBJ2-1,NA,CASSLSGRNNEQFF,TGTGCCAGCAGTTTATCGGGAAGGAACAATGAGCAGTTCTTC
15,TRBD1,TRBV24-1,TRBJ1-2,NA,CATKGTGGPDYGYTF,TGTGCCACCAAAGGGACAGGGGGGCCAGACTATGGCTACACCTTC
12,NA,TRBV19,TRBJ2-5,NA,CASSTTGETQYF,TGTGCCAGTAGTACTACAGGGGAGACCCAGTACTTC
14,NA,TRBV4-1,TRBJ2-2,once,CASKGDANTGELFF,TGCGCCAGCAAGGGAGACGCGAACACCGGGGAGCTGTTTTTT
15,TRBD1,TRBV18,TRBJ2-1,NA,CASSPPSRGYDEQFF,TGTGCCAGCTCACCACCGAGCAGGGGGTACGATGAGCAGTTCTTC
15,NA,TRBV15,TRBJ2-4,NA,CATSRDRGSQNIQYF,TGTGCCACCAGCAGAGATCGGGGGTCCCAAAACATTCAGTACTTC
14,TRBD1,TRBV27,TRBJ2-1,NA,CASSLSRDSNEQFF,TGTGCCAGCAGTTTATCCCGGGACAGCAATGAGCAGTTCTTC
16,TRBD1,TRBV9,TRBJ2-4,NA,CASSAPGGLAKNIQYF,TGTGCCAGCAGCGCACCAGGGGGCTTGGCCAAAAACATTCAGTACTTC
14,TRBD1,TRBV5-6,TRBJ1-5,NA,CASSSGTGAVPQHF,TGTGCCAGCAGCTCCGGGACAGGGGCTGTGCCCCAGCATTTT
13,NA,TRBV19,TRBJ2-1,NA,CASSEQGGDEQFF,TGTGCCAGTAGTGAACAGGGGGGGGATGAGCAGTTCTTC
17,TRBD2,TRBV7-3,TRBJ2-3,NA,CASSSEGSGSRTDTQYF,TGTGCCAGCAGCTCCGAGGGTAGCGGGAGCCGCACAGATACGCAGTATTTT
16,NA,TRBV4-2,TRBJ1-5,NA,CASSPTVGLSNQPQHF,TGTGCCAGCAGCCCAACCGTCGGACTTAGCAATCAGCCCCAGCATTTT
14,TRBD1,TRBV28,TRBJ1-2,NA,CASSLGTDFYGYTF,TGTGCCAGCAGTTTAGGGACAGATTTCTATGGCTACACCTTC
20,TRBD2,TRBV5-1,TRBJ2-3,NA,CASSPWGLRESPSGTDTQYF,TGCGCCAGCAGCCCGTGGGGGTTGCGGGAGAGCCCTTCAGGCACAGATACGCAGTATTTT
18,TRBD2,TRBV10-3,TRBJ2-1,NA,CAISDRLGTSGSENEQFF,TGTGCCATCAGTGATCGCCTGGGGACTAGCGGGAGTGAGAATGAGCAGTTCTTC
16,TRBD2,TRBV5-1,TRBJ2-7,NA,CASSLTLSGSRYEQYF,TGCGCCAGCAGCTTGACCCTTAGCGGGAGTCGCTACGAGCAGTACTTC
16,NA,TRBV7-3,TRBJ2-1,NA,CASSPSDRALYNEQFF,TGTGCCAGCAGCCCCTCCGACAGAGCCCTTTACAATGAGCAGTTCTTC
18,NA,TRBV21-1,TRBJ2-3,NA,CASSPERLAGGSTDTQYF,TGTGCCAGCAGCCCGGAACGACTAGCGGGGGGAAGCACAGATACGCAGTATTTT
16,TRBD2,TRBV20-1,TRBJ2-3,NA,CSASGLAGGRADTQYF,TGCAGTGCTAGTGGACTAGCGGGGGGGCGGGCAGATACGCAGTATTTT
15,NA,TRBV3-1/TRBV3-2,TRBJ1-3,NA,CASTGTRNSGNTIYF,TGTGCCAGCACCGGGACAAGAAACTCTGGAAACACCATATATTTT
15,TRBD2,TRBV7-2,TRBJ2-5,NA,CASSRTSGGQETQYF,TGTGCCAGCAGTCGGACTAGCGGGGGACAAGAGACCCAGTACTTC
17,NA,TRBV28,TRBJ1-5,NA,CASSLDPGLGSNQPQHF,TGTGCCAGCAGTTTAGACCCGGGGTTGGGAAGCAATCAGCCCCAGCATTTT
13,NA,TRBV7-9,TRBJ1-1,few,CASSLDMNTEAFF,TGTGCCAGCAGCTTGGACATGAACACTGAAGCTTTCTTT
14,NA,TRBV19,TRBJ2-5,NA,CASSRVHQEETQYF,TGTGCCAGTAGTAGAGTTCACCAGGAAGAGACCCAGTACTTC
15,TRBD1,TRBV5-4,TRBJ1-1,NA,CASSLADRGGTEAFF,TGTGCCAGCAGCTTGGCCGACAGGGGAGGCACTGAAGCTTTCTTT
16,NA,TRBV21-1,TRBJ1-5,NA,CASPQKKYRCHQPQHF,NA
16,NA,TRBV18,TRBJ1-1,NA,CASSPGQGRIKTEAFF,TGTGCCAGCTCACCGGGGCAGGGGCGCATCAAAACTGAAGCTTTCTTT
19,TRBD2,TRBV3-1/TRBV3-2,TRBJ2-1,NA,CASSQRLAILAGEYNEQFF,TGTGCCAGCAGCCAACGACTCGCAATACTAGCGGGGGAATACAATGAGCAGTTCTTC